The rows below give T cell receptor beta chains drawn from one sample of a study of T cells after yellow fever vaccination. TCRdb called the 5' RACE reads again in MiXCR, with one record for every CDR3 protein. The sample gives 120,000 or so distinct CDR3 sequences, roughly 6.8% of which show up once; approximately 2.7% is in the top ten. Here the sequenced sample was CD4+ T cells sorted from PBMCs, taken roughly 45 days after the first yellow fever vaccination. The source of these receptors is a man aged 18 to 29 who received the YFV17D yellow fever vaccine. Each CDR3 is given with its conserved first and last residue.

V gene	J gene	CDR3 protein
TRBV6-1	TRBJ1-6	CASSQQENSPLHF
TRBV9	TRBJ1-1	CASSGQGQNTEAFF
TRBV7-2	TRBJ1-1	CASSLTRGLNTEAFF
TRBV29-1	TRBJ1-4	CSARRELFF
TRBV5-1	TRBJ1-2	CATLLGLLNYGYTF
TRBV4-1	TRBJ2-5	CASSSTTAGGRTQYF
TRBV18	TRBJ2-7	CASSPVAAGAGEQYF
TRBV6-5	TRBJ2-6	CATRTGANVLTF
TRBV6-5	TRBJ2-1	CASSYVGLSSSYNEQFF
TRBV5-1	TRBJ2-3	CASTISDTDTQYF
TRBV2	TRBJ1-2	CASGWTLGGYTF
TRBV10-3	TRBJ2-1	CATTDSYNEQFF
TRBV12-3/TRBV12-4	TRBJ2-5	CASSPGLTQETQYF
TRBV5-1	TRBJ2-3	CATSSTLTGSARDTQYF
TRBV12-3/TRBV12-4	TRBJ1-1	CASSPGRVNTEAFF
TRBV7-2	TRBJ1-3	CASSLLGRNTIYF
TRBV28	TRBJ2-3	CASRGETRATDTQYF
TRBV2	TRBJ2-2	CASSGILNTGELFF